Shown below are 32 T cell receptor beta chains from a single sample sequenced in a study of tumor-infiltrating lymphocytes in primary liver carcinoma. The researchers produced TCR beta cDNA from approximately 0.45 ug total RNA with a constant-region primer. Three nested multiplex PCR rounds, a slightly modified ARM-PCR, produced the libraries for TCR beta. The first two PCR rounds used TRBV1-TRBV30 forward primers with a C-beta reverse primer, 9 to 11 cycles each. One entry per CDR3 protein, called by TCRdb with MiXCR from the multiplex PCR reads. The data show 85,000 to 100,000 distinct CDR3 sequences, with roughly 70% seen just once and around 25% held by the top ten. Both RNA and DNA were isolated together from roughly 20-30 mg of bulk tissue that had not been sorted. The source material was tumor-adjacent normal liver tissue. The receptor set was obtained from a man aged 35 to 55 with primary liver carcinoma and hepatitis B virus infection.

This chain uses TRBV5-1 with TRBJ2-2; perhaps TRBD2 as D (5 bases). Germline CDR1 is SGHRS and CDR2 is YFSETQ. V lost 2 bases, J lost 3 bases, and 11 bases lay in between. CDR3 size: 15 residues. The CDR3 DNA follows: TGCGCCAGCAGCTTCCATGGAGGCGACACCGGGGAGCTGTTTTTT. This encodes CASSFHGGDTGELFF.

To note about this clonotype: One end of the junction is discordant with germline, which a read error may explain. The J gene is TRBJ2-3, the V gene TRBV11-2; possibly TRBD2 for D (5 bases). Germline V gives CDR1 SGHAT, CDR2 FQNNGV. This CDR3 comprises 12 residues. The CDR3 bases are TGTGCCAGCAGCTATAGCGCAGATACACAGTATTTT. Amino acid sequence: CASSYSADTQYF.

Note on this clonotype: A much bigger clone sits one base away, suggesting this may be a read error. V gene TRBV6-2 or TRBV6-3 combines with J gene TRBJ1-1, with D uncertain. Germline CDR1 MNHEY, CDR2 SVGEGT. The CDR3 runs 11 residues. Here the CDR3 DNA reads TGTGCCAGCGGTTACCGCACTGAAGCTTTCTTT. Protein sequence: CASGYRTEAFF.

Turning to this clonotype: It is likely a read error, because the conserved phenylalanine at the end of the CDR3 is missing. CDR3 sequence reads: CASSPKGADSNEQYL. The CDR3 DNA follows: TGTGCCAGCAGTCCCAAGGGGGCAGACTCCAACGAGCAGTACTTA. The chain is built from TRBV7-8 and TRBJ2-7; TRBD1 aligns across 7 bases. In germline, CDR1 is SGHVS, CDR2 FQNEAQ. The CDR3 consists of 15 residues.

This clonotype was seen just once. The junction does not match germline at one end; this may be a read error. The rearrangement uses TRBV5-1 and TRBJ2-1; 10 bases match TRBD2. This CDR3 contains 15 residues. Germline-derived CDR1 and CDR2 are SGHRS and YFSETQ. The CDR3 DNA sequence: TGCGCCACCAGCTTGTGGTTAGCGGGAGGCGGTGAGCAGTTCTTC. Amino acid sequence: CATSLWLAGGGEQFF.

With regard to this clonotype: Possible read error: a much larger clone is one base away. The chain carries TRBV5-5 and TRBJ2-7, with D possibly being TRBD1 (7 bases). V lost 2 bases and J 3 bases, leaving 21 bases between the germline ends. Germline V gene data show CDR1 as SGHKS and CDR2 as YYEKEE (reference sequence). The length of the CDR3 is 17 residues. The CDR3 loop is CASSFRVGGQSFYEQYF. DNA of the CDR3: TGTGCCAGCAGCTTCAGGGTCGGGGGACAGAGCTTCTACGAGCAGTACTTC.

The chain carries TRBV12-3 or TRBV12-4 and TRBJ2-5, with D possibly TRBD2 on 6 matching bases. The CDR3 extends over 15 amino acids. V was clipped by 5 bases and J by 9 bases, with 22 bases between them. CDR3 DNA sequence: TGTGCCAGCAGTCCGACCTGGTCGCTAAGGGACTCCCAGTACTTC. It yields the protein CASSPTWSLRDSQYF.

Turning to this clonotype: A much larger clone differs by one base, so this may be a read error. The V call is TRBV6-1, the J call TRBJ1-2; D gene unclear. Per the germline V gene, CDR1 is MNHNS and CDR2 is SASEGT. This CDR3 contains 13 residues. The chain's CDR3 is CASGEDQPDGYTF. The DNA of the CDR3 is TGTGCCAGCGGTGAGGACCAACCCGATGGCTACACCTTC.

Regarding this clonotype: Relative to the germline gene, one junction end is altered; a read error may explain this. J is TRBJ2-7 and V is TRBV11-2, with 11 bases lining up with TRBD2. Germline V gene lookup returns CDR1 SGHAT and CDR2 FQNNGV. CDR3 length: 18 amino acids. CDR3 protein: CANSLTYSISGRGNEQYF. The CDR3 DNA reads as TGTGCCAACAGCTTAACATATTCTATTAGCGGGAGGGGCAATGAGCAGTACTTC.

This clonotype has ten or more counts. The chain combines TRBV6-5 with TRBJ2-7, with 9 bases matching TRBD2. Germline CDR1 is MNHEY and CDR2 is SVGAGI. V dropped 2 bases and J dropped 3; count of bases not matched to a gene: 2. The CDR3 length is 14 residues. The CDR3 protein is CASSYLAGRYEQYF. CDR3 nucleotides: TGTGCCAGCAGTTACCTAGCGGGGCGCTACGAGCAGTACTTC.

This clonotype was found once. Lacking the conserved final phenylalanine or tryptophan, this CDR3 likely reflects a read error. It is unclear where the CDR3 begins or ends on the DNA, so no DNA is shown, and the CDR3 is as TCRdb lists it. The chain has TRBV11-2 and TRBJ2-2; TRBD1, the table's D call, was not compared with the DNA. The CDR3 spans 14 amino acids, including both terminal residues. Germline V gives CDR1 SGHAT, CDR2 FQNNGV. The CDR3 protein is CASSLSRNIGELFI.

This clonotype was observed a handful of times. The V call is TRBV14, the J call TRBJ2-3; tentatively, D is TRBD2 (6 bases). Trimming pared 0 bases from V and 2 bases from J, leaving 9 bases between. This CDR3 spans 15 amino acids. Looked up from germline, CDR1 is SGHDN and CDR2 is FVKESK. The CDR3 region is CASSQDLATTDTQYF. Written as DNA, the CDR3 is TGTGCCAGCAGCCAAGATCTAGCGACCACAGATACGCAGTATTTT.

The table lists this clonotype with many counts. The chain has TRBV14 and TRBJ2-2, with 10 bases fitting TRBD1. Trimming at V came to 8 bases and at J to 1 base, leaving 4 bases not matched to a gene. The germline V gene has CDR1 SGHDN and CDR2 FVKESK. The CDR3 consists of 15 residues. CDR3 in amino acids: CASVRDRGNTGELFF. The CDR3 bases are TGTGCCAGCGTTCGGGACAGGGGGAACACCGGGGAGCTGTTTTTT.

The chain joins TRBV6-1 to TRBJ2-2; D gene unclear. Germline values: CDR1 MNHNS, CDR2 SASEGT. CDR3 length equals 13 residues. V gave up 7 bases and J gave up 10 bases, with 16 bases separating them. The CDR3 DNA reads as TGTGCCAGCACCCCTAGTAACATCGAGGAGCTGTTTTTT. Its translation: CASTPSNIEELFF.

This clonotype turned up a few times. The conserved final phenylalanine or tryptophan is absent from the CDR3, which likely points to a read error. V and J are TRBV13 and TRBJ2-1; D is perhaps TRBD1 (6 bases). The CDR3 runs 15 residues. Germline V gene sequence: CDR1 PRHDT, CDR2 FYEKMQ (reference sequence). The V gene lost 3 bases and the J gene lost 2 bases, with 11 bases spanning the gap. CDR3 protein: CASSFTGIPYNEQFL. The CDR3 bases are TGTGCCAGCAGCTTTACAGGGATCCCCTACAATGAGCAGTTCTTG.

This clonotype came up many times. This chain links TRBV12-3 or TRBV12-4 with TRBJ1-4, with D unresolved. Trimming removed 4 bases at V and 6 bases at J, with 12 bases between. The CDR3 is 14 amino acids. The CDR3 nucleotides read TGTGCCAGCAGTTCACCGGGGATCTATGAAAAACTGTTTTTT. This translates into CASSSPGIYEKLFF.

Worth noting for this clonotype: The junction departs from the called germline gene at one end, perhaps through a read error. CDR3 region: CVSSPVGGPNEKLFF. The CDR3 nucleotides read TGTGTCAGCAGTCCCGTGGGAGGACCCAATGAAAAACTGTTTTTT. The chain carries TRBV6-6 and TRBJ1-4, with no clear D. Germline-derived CDR1 and CDR2 are MNHNY and SVGAGI (reference sequence). This CDR3 spans 15 amino acids.

Concerning this clonotype: Its ends do not fully match the called genes, so a read error is possible. Written as DNA, the CDR3 is TGTGCCAGCAGCTTAGGATCCCCCCCAGGGGTAACTAATGAAAAACTGCTTTTT. Translating gives CASSLGSPPGVTNEKLLF. The chain joins TRBV11-2 to TRBJ1-4, with D possibly being TRBD1 (6 bases). The CDR3 consists of 18 residues. CDR1 SGHAT and CDR2 FQNNGV come from the germline V gene.

As concerns this clonotype: At one end the junction does not follow the germline gene, possibly because of a read error. The chain couples TRBV5-1 to TRBJ1-1, with D perhaps TRBD1 (5 bases). From germline, CDR1 is SGHRS and CDR2 YFSETQ. This CDR3 is 17 amino acids long. The DNA of the CDR3 is TGCGCCAGCAGCCTCGTGCCCCAGGGACCGGCAGGCACTGAACCTTTCTTT. Protein sequence: CASSLVPQGPAGTEPFF.

Details on this clonotype: This CDR3 fails to terminate in the conserved phenylalanine or tryptophan, so it likely reflects a read error. This rearrangement joins TRBV5-4 to TRBJ2-5; a weak D match, TRBD2 (5 bases). This CDR3 has 16 residues. Germline CDR1 is SGHNT and CDR2 is YYREEE (reference sequence). Trimming pared 4 bases from V and 2 bases from J, leaving 18 bases between. CDR3 nucleotides: TGTGCCAGCAGCACCCTTAGCTGGAGGCTTCAAGAGACCCAGTACCTC. Protein product: CASSTLSWRLQETQYL.

Comment on this clonotype: A junction end diverges from the germline sequence, so it may reflect a read error. The chain couples TRBV7-9 to TRBJ2-7, with D tentatively TRBD1 or TRBD2 (5 bases each). There are 14 residues in the CDR3. Germline V lookup: CDR1 SEHNR, CDR2 FQNEAQ (reference sequence). The CDR3 loop reads CASSFRDVAYKQYF. CDR3 DNA sequence: TGTGCCAGCAGCTTCCGGGACGTCGCCTACAAGCAGTACTTT.

For this clonotype: The junction does not match germline at one end; this may be a read error. The V call is TRBV28, the J call TRBJ2-5; 9 positions match TRBD2. The CDR3 is 14 residues long. Looked up from germline, CDR1 is MDHEN and CDR2 is SYDVKM. This CDR3 is CASSASGIQETQYF. The CDR3 DNA reads TGTGCCAGCAGTGCTAGCGGGATCCAAGAGACCCAGTATTTC.

Note on this clonotype: Since the CDR3 does not end with the conserved phenylalanine or tryptophan, this likely comes from a read error. The V gene is TRBV24-1, the J gene TRBJ2-1; tentatively, D is TRBD2 (6 bases). Germline V gene sequence: CDR1 KGHDR, CDR2 SFDVKD. CDR3 length: 15 amino acids. Trimming removed 2 bases from V and 5 bases from J, with 12 bases in between. The CDR3 is CATSDSDYRNNEQFL. The DNA for the CDR3 is TGTGCCACCAGTGATTCGGACTACCGAAACAATGAGCAGTTCTTA.

Comments on this clonotype: As the CDR3 is not closed by the conserved phenylalanine or tryptophan, this likely results from a read error. V is TRBV11-1 and J is TRBJ2-2, with no clear D. Germline assignment: CDR1 SGHAT and CDR2 FQDESV (reference sequence). The CDR3 runs to 14 residues. V lost 3 bases to trimming and J lost 5 bases, with 10 bases between them. CDR3 sequence (DNA): TGTGCCAGCAGCTTGTGGCAGGAAACCGGGGAGCTGTTTCTT. This codes for CASSLWQETGELFL.

Of note for this clonotype: At one end the junction does not follow the germline gene, possibly because of a read error. The rearrangement links TRBV28 to TRBJ2-7; D is tentatively TRBD1 or TRBD2 (6 bases each). The CDR3 runs to 13 residues. Per germline, CDR1 MDHEN and CDR2 SYDVKM. The chain's CDR3 is CANSLGAAGEQYF. DNA for the CDR3: TGTGCCAACAGTTTGGGGGCGGCGGGAGAGCAGTACTTC.

As for this clonotype: Mismatch with germline at one junction end may stem from a read error. This sequence joins TRBV11-2 and TRBJ2-2, with D perhaps matching TRBD1 or TRBD2 (5 bases each). The CDR3 contains 15 residues. The germline V gene encodes CDR1 SGHAT and CDR2 FQNNGV. CDR3: CASSSQGVVTGELFF. Here the CDR3 DNA reads TGTGCCAGCAGCTCCCAGGGTGTTGTCACCGGGGAGTTGTTTTTT.

This clonotype turned up a few times. A much larger clone is a single base away; this may be a read error. This chain links TRBV5-5 with TRBJ2-3; no firm D call. Germline values: CDR1 SGHKS, CDR2 YYEKEE (reference sequence). This CDR3 comprises 13 residues. The CDR3 coding sequence is TGTGTCAGCAGCTTGGACCCCACAGATACGCAGTATTTT. Its translation is CVSSLDPTDTQYF.

Of note for this clonotype: A read error may account for a junction end that differs from germline. The chain uses TRBV11-2 and TRBJ1-3, with D unclear. This CDR3 region has 15 residues. Germline assignment: CDR1 SGHAT and CDR2 FQNNGV. The CDR3 is CASSDLGNSGSTIYF. DNA of the CDR3: TGTGCCAGCAGCGACCTCGGGAACTCTGGAAGCACCATATATTTT.

Points on this clonotype: A much larger clonotype is one base distant, so this may be a read error. No conserved phenylalanine or tryptophan is present at the end of the CDR3, so a read error is the likely explanation. J is TRBJ2-2 and V is TRBV5-1; possibly TRBD1 for D (6 bases). CDR1 is SGHRS and CDR2 is YFSETQ in the germline V gene. This CDR3 region has 14 residues. Trimming cost V 2 bases and J 3 bases, with 8 bases left between them. CDR3: CASSLQGYTGELFL. CDR3 DNA sequence: TGCGCCAGCAGCTTACAGGGCTACACCGGGGAGCTGTTTTTG.

A note on this clonotype: A much larger clone is a single base away; this may be a read error. The chain is built from TRBV5-1 and TRBJ2-7; TRBD2 might be the D (5 bases). The CDR3 is made up of 16 amino acids. Germline V lookup: CDR1 SGHRS, CDR2 YFSETQ. The CDR3 region is CASSSYSTFPGNDQYF. CDR3 DNA: TGCGCCAGCAGCTCCTACTCTACTTTCCCCGGGAACGACCAGTACTTC.

As to this clonotype: The CDR3 end shows no conserved phenylalanine or tryptophan, and so a read error is likely. The chain combines TRBV11-3 with TRBJ2-3; D is unresolved. Germline-derived CDR1 and CDR2 are SGHNT and YENEEA. The CDR3 has 12 amino acids. The CDR3: CASSIDSDTQYY. In nucleotides, the CDR3 is TGTGCCAGCAGCATAGACTCAGATACGCAGTATTAT.

Concerning this clonotype: A much more abundant neighbour one base away suggests this may be a read error. A read error is likely, as this CDR3 ends without the conserved phenylalanine or tryptophan. The CDR3 is CASSSHSLVTADTQYL. The CDR3 coding sequence is TGCGCCAGCAGCTCGCACTCCTTAGTAACGGCAGATACGCAGTATCTT. V gene TRBV4-1 combines with J gene TRBJ2-3; D is unresolved. Trimming removed 5 bases from V and 4 bases from J, with 19 bases in between. Germline loops: CDR1 MGHRA, CDR2 YSYEKL. The CDR3 runs 16 residues.